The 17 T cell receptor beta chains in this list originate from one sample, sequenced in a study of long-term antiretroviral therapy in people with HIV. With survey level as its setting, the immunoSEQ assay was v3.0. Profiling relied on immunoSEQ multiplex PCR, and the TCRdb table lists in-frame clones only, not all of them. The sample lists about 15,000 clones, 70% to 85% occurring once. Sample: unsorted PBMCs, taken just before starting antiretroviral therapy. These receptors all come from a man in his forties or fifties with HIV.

CDR3 DNA: TGCGCCAGCAGAAACACCGATGCGGGCAATCAGCCCCAGCATTTT. Protein product: CASRNTDAGNQPQHF. The chain couples TRBV4-1 to TRBJ1-5, with no clear D. The CDR3 consists of 15 residues. Trimming cost V 6 bases and J 2 bases, with 14 bases left between them. Per germline, CDR1 MGHRA and CDR2 YSYEKL.

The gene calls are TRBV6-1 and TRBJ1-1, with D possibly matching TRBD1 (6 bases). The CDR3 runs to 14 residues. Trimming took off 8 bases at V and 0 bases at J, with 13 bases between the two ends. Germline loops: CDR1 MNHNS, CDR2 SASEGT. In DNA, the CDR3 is TGTGCCAGCGGGAGAACAGGGATGAACACTGAAGCTTTCTTT. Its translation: CASGRTGMNTEAFF.

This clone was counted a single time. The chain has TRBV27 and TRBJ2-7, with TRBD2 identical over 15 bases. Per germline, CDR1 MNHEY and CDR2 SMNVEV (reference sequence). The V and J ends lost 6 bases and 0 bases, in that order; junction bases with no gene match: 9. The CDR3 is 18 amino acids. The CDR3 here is CASRGPGLAGGSSYEQYF. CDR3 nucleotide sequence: TGTGCCAGCAGGGGGCCGGGACTAGCGGGGGGCAGCTCCTACGAGCAGTACTTC.

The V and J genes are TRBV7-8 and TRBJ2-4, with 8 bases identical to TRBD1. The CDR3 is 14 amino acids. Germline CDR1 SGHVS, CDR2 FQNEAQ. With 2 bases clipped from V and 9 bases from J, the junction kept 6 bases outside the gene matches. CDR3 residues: CASSLSRTGSIQYF. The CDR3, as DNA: TGTGCCAGCAGCTTATCTAGGACAGGGAGCATTCAGTACTTC.

CDR3 DNA sequence: TGTGCCAGCAGCACTACTAGCGGGGGGTTCACAGATACGCAGTATTTT. Translated: CASSTTSGGFTDTQYF. The gene calls are TRBV13 and TRBJ2-3; 12 positions match TRBD2. The CDR3 extends over 16 amino acids. Germline assignment: CDR1 PRHDT and CDR2 FYEKMQ (reference sequence). V dropped 5 bases and J dropped 2; count of bases not matched to a gene: 5.

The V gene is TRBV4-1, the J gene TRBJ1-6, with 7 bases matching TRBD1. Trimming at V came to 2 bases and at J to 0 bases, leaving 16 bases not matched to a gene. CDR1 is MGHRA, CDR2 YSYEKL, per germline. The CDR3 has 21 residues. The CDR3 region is CASSQYPRRGPQSSYNSPLHF. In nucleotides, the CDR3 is TGCGCCAGCAGCCAATACCCCCGGAGGGGGCCACAGAGCTCCTATAATTCACCCCTCCACTTT.

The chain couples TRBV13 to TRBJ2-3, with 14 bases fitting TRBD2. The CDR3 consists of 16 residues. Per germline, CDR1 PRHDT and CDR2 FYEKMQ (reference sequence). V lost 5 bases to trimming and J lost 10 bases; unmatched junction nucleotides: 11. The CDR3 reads CASSLGTSGSGFAQYF. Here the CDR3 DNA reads TGTGCCAGCAGCCTTGGGACTAGCGGGAGTGGGTTCGCGCAGTATTTT.

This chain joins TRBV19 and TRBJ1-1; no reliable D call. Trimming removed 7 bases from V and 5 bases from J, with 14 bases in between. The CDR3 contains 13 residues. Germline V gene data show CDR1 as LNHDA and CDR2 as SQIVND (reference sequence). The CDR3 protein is CASTRLGWTEAFF. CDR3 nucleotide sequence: TGTGCCAGTACCCGACTCGGTTGGACTGAAGCTTTCTTT.

The CDR3 reads CASSGRGYGTGELFF. CDR3 bases: TGTGCCAGCAGTGGGAGGGGTTACGGCACCGGGGAGCTGTTTTTT. The chain is built from TRBV9 and TRBJ2-2, with 7 bases identical to TRBD2. The length of the CDR3 is 15 residues. Trimming at V came to 5 bases and at J to 4 bases, leaving 8 bases not matched to a gene. The V gene's germline CDR1 is SGDLS and CDR2 YYNGEE.

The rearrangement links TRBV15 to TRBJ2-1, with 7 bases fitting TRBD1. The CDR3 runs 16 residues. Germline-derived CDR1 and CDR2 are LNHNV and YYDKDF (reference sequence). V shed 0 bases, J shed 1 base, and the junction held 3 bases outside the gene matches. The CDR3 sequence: CATSRDGDSSYNEQFF. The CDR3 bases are TGTGCCACCAGCAGAGACGGGGACAGTTCCTACAATGAGCAGTTCTTC.

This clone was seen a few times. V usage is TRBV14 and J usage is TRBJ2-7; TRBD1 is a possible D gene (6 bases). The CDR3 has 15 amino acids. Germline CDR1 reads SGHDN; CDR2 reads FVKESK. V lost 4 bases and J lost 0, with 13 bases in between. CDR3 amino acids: CASSPQGPSSYEQYF. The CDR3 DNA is TGTGCCAGCAGCCCTCAGGGGCCTTCCTCCTACGAGCAGTACTTC.

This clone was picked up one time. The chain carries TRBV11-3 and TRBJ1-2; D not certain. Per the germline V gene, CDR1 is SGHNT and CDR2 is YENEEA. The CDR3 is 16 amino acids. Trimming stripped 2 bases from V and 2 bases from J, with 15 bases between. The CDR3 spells CASSLLGGSINYGYTF. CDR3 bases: TGTGCCAGCAGCTTACTGGGTGGCAGCATAAACTATGGCTACACCTTC.

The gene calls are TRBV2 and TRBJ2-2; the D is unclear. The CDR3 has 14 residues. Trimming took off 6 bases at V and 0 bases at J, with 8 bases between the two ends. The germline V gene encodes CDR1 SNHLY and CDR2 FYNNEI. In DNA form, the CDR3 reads TGTGCCAGCAGCTATGCATCGAACACCGGGGAGCTGTTTTTT. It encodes CASSYASNTGELFF. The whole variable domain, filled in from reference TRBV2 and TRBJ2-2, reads EPEVTQTPSHQVTQMGQEVILRCVPISNHLYFYWYRQILGQKVEFLVSFYNNEISEKSEIFDDQFSVERPDGSNFTLKIRSTKLEDSAMYFCASSYASNTGELFFGEGSRLTVL.

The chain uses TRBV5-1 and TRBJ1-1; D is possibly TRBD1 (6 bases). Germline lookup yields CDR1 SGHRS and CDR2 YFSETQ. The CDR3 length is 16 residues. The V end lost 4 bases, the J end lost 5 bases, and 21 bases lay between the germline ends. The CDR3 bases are TGCGCCAGCAGCCCAGTCTGGGGGCTTGGGGGGACTGAAGCTTTCTTT. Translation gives CASSPVWGLGGTEAFF.

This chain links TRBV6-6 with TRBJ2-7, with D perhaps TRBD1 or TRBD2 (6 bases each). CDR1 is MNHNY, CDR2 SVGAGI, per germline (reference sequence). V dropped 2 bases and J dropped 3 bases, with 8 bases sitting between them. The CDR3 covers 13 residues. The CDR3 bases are TGTGCCAGCAGTTACAGGGGGGTCTACGAGCAGTACTTC. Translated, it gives CASSYRGVYEQYF.

CDR3 nucleotides: TGCAGCGTTCCGGGACAAGTAGCTGGTGGCTACACCTTC. Translating gives CSVPGQVAGGYTF. The V and J genes are TRBV29-1 and TRBJ1-2; possible D gene TRBD1, 6 bases. The V gene's germline CDR1 is SQVTM and CDR2 ANQGSEA. V gave up 5 bases and J gave up 7 bases, with 17 bases separating them. This CDR3 is built from 13 residues.

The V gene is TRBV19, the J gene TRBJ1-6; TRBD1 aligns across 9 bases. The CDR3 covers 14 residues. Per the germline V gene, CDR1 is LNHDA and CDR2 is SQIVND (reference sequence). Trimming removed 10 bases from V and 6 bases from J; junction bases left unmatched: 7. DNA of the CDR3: TGTGCCACCGGGGGACAGGGAGGTAATTCACCCCTCCACTTT. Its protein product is CATGGQGGNSPLHF.